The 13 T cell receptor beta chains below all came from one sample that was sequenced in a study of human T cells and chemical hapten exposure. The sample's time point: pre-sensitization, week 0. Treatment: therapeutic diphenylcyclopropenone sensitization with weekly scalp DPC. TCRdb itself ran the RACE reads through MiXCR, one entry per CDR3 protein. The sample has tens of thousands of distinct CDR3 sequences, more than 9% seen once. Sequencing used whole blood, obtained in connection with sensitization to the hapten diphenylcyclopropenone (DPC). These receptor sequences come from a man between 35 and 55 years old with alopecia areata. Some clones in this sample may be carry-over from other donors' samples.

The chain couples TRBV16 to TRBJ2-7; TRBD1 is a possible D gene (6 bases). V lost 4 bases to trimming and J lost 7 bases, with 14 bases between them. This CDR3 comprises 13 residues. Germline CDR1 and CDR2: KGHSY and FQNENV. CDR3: CASSPAGAREQYF. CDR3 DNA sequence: TGTGCCAGCAGCCCGGCAGGGGCGAGAGAGCAGTACTTC.

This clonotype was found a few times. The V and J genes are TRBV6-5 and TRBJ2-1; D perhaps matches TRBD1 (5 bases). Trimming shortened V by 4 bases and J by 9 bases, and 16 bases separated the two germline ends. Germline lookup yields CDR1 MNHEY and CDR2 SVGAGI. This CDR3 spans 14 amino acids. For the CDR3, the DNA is TGTGCCAGCAGTTTCAGGGTTAGGGTGAGTGAGCAGTTCTTC. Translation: CASSFRVRVSEQFF.

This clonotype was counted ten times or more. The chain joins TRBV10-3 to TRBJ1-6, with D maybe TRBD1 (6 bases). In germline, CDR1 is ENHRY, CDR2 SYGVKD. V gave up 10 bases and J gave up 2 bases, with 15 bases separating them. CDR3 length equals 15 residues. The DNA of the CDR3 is TGTGCCACTCTGATCGGGGGCACCTATAATTCACCCCTCCACTTT. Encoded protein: CATLIGGTYNSPLHF.

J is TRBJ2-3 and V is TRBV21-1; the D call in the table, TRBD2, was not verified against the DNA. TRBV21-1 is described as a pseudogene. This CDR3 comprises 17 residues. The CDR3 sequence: CASPSSRRLADTDTQYF. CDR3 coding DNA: TGTGCCAGCCCCTCCTCCCGACGGCTAGCGGACACAGATACGCAGTATTTT.

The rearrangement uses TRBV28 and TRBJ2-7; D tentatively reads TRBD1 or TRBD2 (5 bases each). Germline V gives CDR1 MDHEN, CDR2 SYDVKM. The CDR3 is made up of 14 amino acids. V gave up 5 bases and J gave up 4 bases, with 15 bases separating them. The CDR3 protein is CASSPLGAGYEQYF. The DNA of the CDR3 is TGTGCCAGCAGTCCGCTCGGGGCGGGTTACGAGCAGTACTTC.

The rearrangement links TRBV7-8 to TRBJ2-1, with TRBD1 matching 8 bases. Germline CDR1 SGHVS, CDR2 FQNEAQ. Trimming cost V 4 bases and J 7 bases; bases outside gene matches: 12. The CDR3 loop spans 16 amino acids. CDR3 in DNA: TGTGCCAGCAGCTCCCGAGACAGGGGACGTGAAAATGAGCAGTTCTTC. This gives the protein CASSSRDRGRENEQFF.

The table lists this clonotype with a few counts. The CDR3 DNA sequence: TGTGCCAGCAGCTTAGGATCAGGGGACGAGCAGTACTTC. This codes for CASSLGSGDEQYF. The chain combines TRBV7-2 with TRBJ2-7, with D maybe TRBD1 (6 bases). There are 13 residues in the CDR3. Trimming left V 1 base short and J 5 bases short, with 9 bases between. Germline V gene data show CDR1 as SGHTA and CDR2 as FQGNSA.

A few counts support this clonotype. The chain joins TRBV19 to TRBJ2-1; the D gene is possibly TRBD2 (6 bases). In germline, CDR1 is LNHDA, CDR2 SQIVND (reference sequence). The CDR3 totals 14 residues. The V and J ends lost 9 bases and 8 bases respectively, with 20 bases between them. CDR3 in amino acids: CASQLTGVEDEQFF. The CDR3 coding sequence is TGTGCCAGCCAATTGACGGGAGTGGAAGATGAGCAGTTCTTC.

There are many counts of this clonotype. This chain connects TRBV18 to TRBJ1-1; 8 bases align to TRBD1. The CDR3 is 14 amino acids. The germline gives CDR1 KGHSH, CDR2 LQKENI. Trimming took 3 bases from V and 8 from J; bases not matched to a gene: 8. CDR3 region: CASSPLQGDMEAFF. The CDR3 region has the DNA TGTGCCAGCTCACCTTTACAGGGGGATATGGAAGCTTTCTTT.

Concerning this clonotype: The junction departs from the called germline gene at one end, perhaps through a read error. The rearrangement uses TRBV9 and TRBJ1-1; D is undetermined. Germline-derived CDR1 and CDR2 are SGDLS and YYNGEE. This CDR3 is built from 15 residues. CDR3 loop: CASSVGAGQSTEVFF. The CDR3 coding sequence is TGTGCCAGCAGCGTAGGGGCAGGTCAGAGCACTGAAGTTTTCTTT.

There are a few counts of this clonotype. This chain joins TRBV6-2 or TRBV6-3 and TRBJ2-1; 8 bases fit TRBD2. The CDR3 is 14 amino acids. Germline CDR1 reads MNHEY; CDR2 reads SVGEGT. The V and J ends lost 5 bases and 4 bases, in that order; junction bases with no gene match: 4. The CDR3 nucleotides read TGTGCCAGCAGTGACGAGCGGGGGTACAATGAGCAGTTCTTC. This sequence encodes CASSDERGYNEQFF.

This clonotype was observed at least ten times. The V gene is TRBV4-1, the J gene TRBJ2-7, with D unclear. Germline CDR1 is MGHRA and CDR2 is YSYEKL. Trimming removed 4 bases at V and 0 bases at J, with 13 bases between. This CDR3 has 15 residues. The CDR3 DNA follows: TGCGCCAGCAGCCCGTGGACCGGAGACTCCTACGAGCAGTACTTC. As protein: CASSPWTGDSYEQYF.

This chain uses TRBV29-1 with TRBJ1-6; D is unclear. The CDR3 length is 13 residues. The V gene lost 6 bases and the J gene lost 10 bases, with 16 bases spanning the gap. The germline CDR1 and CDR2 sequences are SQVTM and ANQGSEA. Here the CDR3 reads CSVAFDWESPLHF. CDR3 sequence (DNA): TGCAGCGTCGCGTTCGATTGGGAATCACCCCTCCACTTT.